The sequence of this T cell receptor beta chain was determined in a study of cytomegalovirus exposure and HLA in healthy donors. This CDR3 region has 16 residues. V shed 5 bases and J 0 bases; nucleotides not matched to a gene: 10. Looked up from germline, CDR1 is LNHDA and CDR2 is SQIVND (reference sequence). PCR involved 60 Vbeta and 13 Jbeta primers. Only in-frame clones appear in the TCRdb table, and some are missing; sequencing was by immunoSEQ multiplex PCR. The sample carries some 150,000 clones, around nine tenths recorded once. Material: PBMCs. The chain carries TRBV19 and TRBJ2-7; the match to TRBD1 covers 7 bases. This receptor was taken from a woman in her 30s in good health and CMV-seronegative. The CDR3 bases are TGTGCCAGTAGTGCACCCGGGACAGCCTCCTCCTACGAGCAGTACTTC. It yields the protein CASSAPGTASSYEQYF.